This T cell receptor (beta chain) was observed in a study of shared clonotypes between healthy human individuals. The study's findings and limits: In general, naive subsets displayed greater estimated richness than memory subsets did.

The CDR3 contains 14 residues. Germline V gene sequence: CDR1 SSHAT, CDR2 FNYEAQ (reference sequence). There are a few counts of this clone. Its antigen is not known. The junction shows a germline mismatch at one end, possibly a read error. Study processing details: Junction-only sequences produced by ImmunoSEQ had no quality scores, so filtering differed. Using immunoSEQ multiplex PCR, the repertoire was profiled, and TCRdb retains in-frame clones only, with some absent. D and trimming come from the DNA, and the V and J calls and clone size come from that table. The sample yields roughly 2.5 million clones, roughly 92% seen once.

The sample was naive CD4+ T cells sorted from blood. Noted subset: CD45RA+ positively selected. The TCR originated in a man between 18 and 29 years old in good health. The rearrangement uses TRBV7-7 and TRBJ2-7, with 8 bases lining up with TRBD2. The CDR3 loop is CASSFRASGYEQYF. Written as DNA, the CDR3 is TGTGCTAGCAGCTTCAGGGCTAGCGGGTACGAGCAGTACTTC.